The rows below give T cell receptor beta chains drawn from one sample of a study of shared clonotypes between healthy human individuals. The table came from immunoSEQ multiplex PCR; TCRdb's copy has only in-frame clones and leaves some out. There are hundreds of thousands of clones in the sample; approximately 96% occur only once, and about 0.11% lies in the top ten. The sequencing input was naive CD8+ T cells sorted from blood. These receptors came from a young woman in good health. Each CDR3 is given with its conserved first and last residue. Each record gives: J gene, D gene, V gene, clone size, CDR3 protein, CDR3 DNA. D genes are given only for firm matches. Clone size is shown for a subset of rows, as once, few, many or a class of expanded clone.

J gene: TRBJ2-6
D gene: TRBD1
V gene: TRBV16
clone size: once
CDR3 protein: CASSQSVTGSGANVLTF
CDR3 DNA: TGTGCCAGCAGCCAATCTGTGACAGGGTCTGGGGCCAACGTCCTGACTTTC

J gene: TRBJ2-7
D gene: TRBD2
V gene: TRBV28
clone size: NA
CDR3 protein: CASSLSGGLDYEQYF
CDR3 DNA: TGTGCCAGCAGCTTAAGCGGGGGTCTGGACTACGAGCAGTACTTC

J gene: TRBJ2-7
D gene: TRBD1
V gene: TRBV10-3
clone size: NA
CDR3 protein: CAIMSGDRIYEQYF
CDR3 DNA: TGTGCCATCATGAGTGGGGACAGAATCTACGAGCAGTACTTC

J gene: TRBJ2-7
D gene: TRBD1
V gene: TRBV27
clone size: NA
CDR3 protein: CASSWDRGSEQYF
CDR3 DNA: TGTGCCAGCAGTTGGGACAGGGGCTCCGAGCAGTACTTC

J gene: TRBJ2-7
D gene: NA
V gene: TRBV25-1
clone size: NA
CDR3 protein: CASSEGGRNEQYF
CDR3 DNA: TGTGCCAGCAGTGAAGGAGGGAGGAACGAGCAGTACTTC

J gene: TRBJ2-5
D gene: NA
V gene: TRBV5-6
clone size: NA
CDR3 protein: CASSLQWLGGETQYF
CDR3 DNA: TGTGCCAGCAGCTTGCAGTGGCTCGGTGGAGAGACCCAGTACTTC

J gene: TRBJ2-7
D gene: NA
V gene: TRBV11-2
clone size: NA
CDR3 protein: CASSSVIGFHEQYF
CDR3 DNA: TGTGCCAGCAGTTCGGTGATCGGGTTCCACGAGCAGTACTTC

J gene: TRBJ2-1
D gene: TRBD1
V gene: TRBV9
clone size: NA
CDR3 protein: CASSLRDREVNEQFF
CDR3 DNA: TGTGCCAGCAGCTTACGGGACAGGGAGGTAAATGAGCAGTTCTTC

J gene: TRBJ2-7
D gene: NA
V gene: TRBV18
clone size: NA
CDR3 protein: CASSLGLYEQYF
CDR3 DNA: TGTGCCAGCTCACTAGGACTCTACGAGCAGTACTTC

J gene: TRBJ2-7
D gene: TRBD2
V gene: TRBV7-2
clone size: NA
CDR3 protein: CASSPWGGGYEQYF
CDR3 DNA: TGTGCCAGCAGCCCTTGGGGCGGGGGCTACGAGCAGTACTTC

J gene: TRBJ2-3
D gene: TRBD2
V gene: TRBV13
clone size: NA
CDR3 protein: CASRPLAGGYNDTQYF
CDR3 DNA: TGTGCCAGCAGACCACTAGCGGGAGGGTACAATGATACGCAGTATTTT

J gene: TRBJ1-1
D gene: NA
V gene: TRBV5-4
clone size: once
CDR3 protein: CASSSRLGGNTEAFF
CDR3 DNA: TGTGCCAGCAGCTCAAGACTGGGGGGGAACACTGAAGCTTTCTTT

J gene: TRBJ2-3
D gene: TRBD2
V gene: TRBV2
clone size: once
CDR3 protein: CASREGWTSATDTQYF
CDR3 DNA: TGTGCCAGCAGGGAGGGCTGGACTAGCGCCACAGATACGCAGTATTTT

J gene: TRBJ2-1
D gene: NA
V gene: TRBV6-5
clone size: NA
CDR3 protein: CASSVGTRQFF
CDR3 DNA: TGTGCCAGCAGTGTTGGGACAAGGCAGTTCTTC

J gene: TRBJ2-7
D gene: NA
V gene: TRBV14
clone size: NA
CDR3 protein: CASSQDGPGYEQYF
CDR3 DNA: TGTGCCAGCAGCCAAGATGGGCCGGGGTACGAGCAGTACTTC

J gene: TRBJ1-1
D gene: TRBD1
V gene: TRBV13
clone size: NA
CDR3 protein: CASSLGQGVGTEAFF
CDR3 DNA: TGTGCCAGCAGCTTAGGACAGGGGGTTGGAACTGAAGCTTTCTTT

J gene: TRBJ2-5
D gene: NA
V gene: TRBV7-2
clone size: NA
CDR3 protein: CASSLSGQPSETQYF
CDR3 DNA: TGTGCCAGCAGCTTATCGGGACAACCCTCCGAGACCCAGTACTTC

J gene: TRBJ2-7
D gene: TRBD2
V gene: TRBV2
clone size: NA
CDR3 protein: CASSGGGAEGLEQYF
CDR3 DNA: TGTGCCAGCAGTGGGGGGGGAGCGGAGGGTCTCGAGCAGTACTTC

J gene: TRBJ1-1
D gene: NA
V gene: TRBV13
clone size: once
CDR3 protein: CATLAYVQPMNTEAFF
CDR3 DNA: TGTGCCACCCTTGCTTATGTCCAGCCGATGAACACTGAAGCTTTCTTT

J gene: TRBJ1-6
D gene: NA
V gene: TRBV28
clone size: NA
CDR3 protein: CASRTINRVLDSPLHF
CDR3 DNA: TGTGCCAGCAGGACAATTAACAGGGTTTTGGATTCACCCCTCCACTTT

J gene: TRBJ2-7
D gene: NA
V gene: TRBV30
clone size: NA
CDR3 protein: CAWSPGPEQYF
CDR3 DNA: TGTGCCTGGAGCCCTGGGCCCGAGCAGTACTTC

J gene: TRBJ2-5
D gene: TRBD1
V gene: TRBV28
clone size: NA
CDR3 protein: CASSPDRGRAEETQYF
CDR3 DNA: TGTGCCAGCAGTCCGGACAGGGGACGCGCGGAAGAGACCCAGTACTTC

J gene: TRBJ1-4
D gene: TRBD1
V gene: TRBV7-8
clone size: NA
CDR3 protein: CASSSGQASTNEKLFF
CDR3 DNA: TGTGCCAGCAGCTCCGGACAGGCCTCAACTAATGAAAAACTGTTTTTT

J gene: TRBJ1-2
D gene: NA
V gene: TRBV29-1
clone size: NA
CDR3 protein: CSVDPGDGYGYTF
CDR3 DNA: TGCAGCGTTGACCCTGGGGATGGCTATGGCTACACCTTC

J gene: TRBJ1-5
D gene: NA
V gene: TRBV7-8
clone size: NA
CDR3 protein: CASSPSGQPQHF
CDR3 DNA: TGTGCCAGCAGCCCCTCGGGTCAGCCCCAGCATTTT

J gene: TRBJ1-3
D gene: NA
V gene: TRBV6-5
clone size: NA
CDR3 protein: CASKAGSSGNTIYF
CDR3 DNA: TGTGCCAGCAAGGCAGGGTCCTCTGGAAACACCATATATTTT

J gene: TRBJ2-7
D gene: TRBD2
V gene: TRBV7-9
clone size: few
CDR3 protein: CASSRGLAGGPDPYEQYF
CDR3 DNA: TGTGCCAGCAGTCGGGGACTAGCGGGAGGCCCTGATCCCTACGAGCAGTACTTC

J gene: TRBJ2-7
D gene: NA
V gene: TRBV7-8
clone size: NA
CDR3 protein: CASSSGLEQYF
CDR3 DNA: TGTGCCAGCAGCTCCGGTTTGGAGCAGTACTTC

J gene: TRBJ2-7
D gene: NA
V gene: TRBV9
clone size: NA
CDR3 protein: CASSSGGGSFLEQYF
CDR3 DNA: TGTGCCAGCAGCTCCGGCGGGGGCTCTTTCCTCGAGCAGTACTTC

J gene: TRBJ2-1
D gene: NA
V gene: TRBV6-6
clone size: NA
CDR3 protein: CASSYVGGALYNEQFF
CDR3 DNA: TGTGCCAGCAGTTACGTCGGGGGCGCTCTTTACAATGAGCAGTTCTTC

J gene: TRBJ2-3
D gene: TRBD2
V gene: TRBV28
clone size: NA
CDR3 protein: CASSYSGRASTDTQYF
CDR3 DNA: TGTGCCAGCAGTTATAGCGGGAGAGCTAGCACAGATACGCAGTATTTT

J gene: TRBJ2-7
D gene: TRBD2
V gene: TRBV15
clone size: once
CDR3 protein: CATSRAGLAGDGEQYF
CDR3 DNA: TGTGCCACCAGCAGAGCCGGACTAGCGGGAGACGGCGAGCAGTACTTC